This is a list of T cell receptor beta chains from one sample in a study of blood T cell repertoires in COVID-19. The assay was immunoSEQ multiplex PCR, and TCRdb's table has in-frame clones only and misses some. The sample records roughly 70,000 clones, more than 90% being singletons. Specimen: peripheral blood. The receptor source for this set is a human donor with active COVID-19. The donor label of this sample is uncertain. Both conserved end residues are trimmed from each CDR3. Expanded clones are given a class, and other clones once, few, many or no size at all.

V gene	J gene	clone size	CDR3 protein
TRBV5-4	TRBJ2-7	NA	ASSYGGSSATLEQY
TRBV5-4	TRBJ1-5	few	ASSLGDQPQH
TRBV7-8	TRBJ2-7	NA	ASGPRGSYEQY
TRBV6-5	TRBJ1-2	NA	ASSYSDRGQGYT
TRBV30	TRBJ1-1	NA	AWRAGNTEAF
TRBV28	TRBJ1-1	NA	ASSFPTGNTEAF
TRBV19	TRBJ2-7	once	ASSTDRGLQYEQY
TRBV7-9	TRBJ2-1	NA	ASSLAGTGNNEQF
TRBV28	TRBJ1-5	NA	ASGSGTVVYSNQPQH
TRBV27	TRBJ2-1	NA	ASNPLAVTLNEQF
TRBV7-2	TRBJ2-7	NA	ASSRGTSGSGTYEQY
TRBV19	TRBJ2-3	NA	ASSIELAGGVDTQY
TRBV6-2/TRBV6-3	TRBJ2-4	NA	ASSKLELAKNIQY
TRBV4-2	TRBJ2-3	NA	ASSQGSSGSTDTQY
TRBV29-1	TRBJ2-3	NA	SVDGAGGTDTQY
TRBV7-2	TRBJ2-4	NA	ASSLGQGGNIQY
TRBV2	TRBJ2-1	NA	ASRPEWSSYNEQF
TRBV27	TRBJ1-1	once	ASSLSAGFEAF
TRBV4-1	TRBJ1-5	NA	ASSPIGQVGNQPQH
TRBV6-6	TRBJ1-5	NA	ASSGSQGALQH
TRBV7-2	TRBJ2-1	NA	ASSYTGTGGFNEQF
TRBV5-4	TRBJ2-5	NA	ASSLEGGRGETQY
TRBV5-4	TRBJ2-1	once	ASTNTSGTKQF
TRBV24-1	TRBJ2-6	NA	ATSQSGANVLT
TRBV21-1	TRBJ2-3	NA	ASSSTSGGSTDTQY
TRBV19	TRBJ2-3	once	ASSIGGKPTDTQY
TRBV28	TRBJ2-5	NA	ASSLDRPDQETQY
TRBV5-1	TRBJ2-2	once	ASSLGLATAGELF
TRBV5-1	TRBJ2-2	NA	ASSLASGKNTGELF
TRBV28	TRBJ1-2	NA	ASTSPGTGSYGYT
TRBV7-2	TRBJ1-5	once	ASSLGQNYQPQH
TRBV7-9	TRBJ2-3	NA	ASSPPGLLFDTQY
TRBV28	TRBJ1-3	NA	ASSSPGESSGNTIY
TRBV7-8	TRBJ1-4	few	ASSLDEQANEKLF
TRBV10-2	TRBJ2-5	NA	ASSEPDRGETQY
TRBV5-1	TRBJ2-7	NA	ASSRNRVEMAEQY
TRBV28	TRBJ2-1	NA	ASSLGGGSYNEQF
TRBV21-1	TRBJ2-5	NA	ASRVRDTNQETQY
TRBV3-1/TRBV3-2	TRBJ1-1	NA	ASSQVFGAGTEAF
TRBV6-6	TRBJ2-1	once	ASRKGAGSSYNEQF
TRBV10-3	TRBJ2-3	NA	AIRGRLLAGTTDTQY
TRBV2	TRBJ2-2	few	ASRPDRGLTGELF
TRBV7-2	TRBJ2-7	NA	ASSPPGYGGDEQY
TRBV10-3	TRBJ1-1	once	AISDRGPEAF
TRBV29-1	TRBJ2-7	NA	SVPGTGSYEQY